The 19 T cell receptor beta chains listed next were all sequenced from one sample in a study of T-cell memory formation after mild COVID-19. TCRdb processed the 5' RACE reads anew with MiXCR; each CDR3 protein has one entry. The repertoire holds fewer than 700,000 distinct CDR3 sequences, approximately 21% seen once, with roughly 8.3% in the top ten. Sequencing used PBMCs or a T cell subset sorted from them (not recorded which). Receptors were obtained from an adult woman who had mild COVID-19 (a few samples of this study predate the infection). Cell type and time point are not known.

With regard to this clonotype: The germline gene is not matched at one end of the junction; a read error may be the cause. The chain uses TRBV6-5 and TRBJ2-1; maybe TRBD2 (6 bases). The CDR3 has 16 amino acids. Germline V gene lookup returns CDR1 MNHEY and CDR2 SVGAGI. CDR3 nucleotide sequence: TGTGCCAGCAGTCTCGACCGGGGGATCTCCTACACTGAGCAGTTCTTC. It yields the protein CASSLDRGISYTEQFF.

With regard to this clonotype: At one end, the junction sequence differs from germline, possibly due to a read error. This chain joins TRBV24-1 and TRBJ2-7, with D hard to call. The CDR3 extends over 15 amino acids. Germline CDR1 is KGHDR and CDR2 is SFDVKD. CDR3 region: CDTSDSGLGSYEQYF. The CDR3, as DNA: TGTGACACCAGTGATAGTGGATTAGGATCCTACGAGCAGTACTTC.

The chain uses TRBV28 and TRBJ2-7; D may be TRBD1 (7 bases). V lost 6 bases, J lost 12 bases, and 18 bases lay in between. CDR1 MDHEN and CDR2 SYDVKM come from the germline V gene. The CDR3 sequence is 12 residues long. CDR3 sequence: CASSPGGGQLYF. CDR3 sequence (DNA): TGTGCCAGCAGCCCTGGAGGGGGACAGCTGTACTTC.

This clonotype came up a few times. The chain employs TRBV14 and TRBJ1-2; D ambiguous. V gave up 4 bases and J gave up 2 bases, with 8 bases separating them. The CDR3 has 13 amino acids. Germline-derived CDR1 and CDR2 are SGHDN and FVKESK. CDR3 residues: CASSPQTNYGYTF. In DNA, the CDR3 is TGTGCCAGCAGCCCACAAACCAACTATGGCTACACCTTC.

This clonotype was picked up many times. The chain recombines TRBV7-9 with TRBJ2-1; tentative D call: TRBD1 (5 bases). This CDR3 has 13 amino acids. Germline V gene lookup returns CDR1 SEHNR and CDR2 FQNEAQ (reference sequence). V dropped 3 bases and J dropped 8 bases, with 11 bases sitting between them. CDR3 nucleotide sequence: TGTGCCAGCAGCTTCTCAGGGTTAGATGAGCAGTTCTTC. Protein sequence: CASSFSGLDEQFF.

The CDR3 DNA sequence: TGCGCCAGCAGCCAAGACGGCTCCGGGAGGGCCAAAAACATTCAGTACTTC. It encodes CASSQDGSGRAKNIQYF. The rearrangement links TRBV4-3 to TRBJ2-4, with 7 bases that match TRBD2. The germline V gene has CDR1 LGHNA and CDR2 YSLEER. There are 17 residues in the CDR3. The V and J ends lost 0 bases and 1 base, in that order; junction bases with no gene match: 6.

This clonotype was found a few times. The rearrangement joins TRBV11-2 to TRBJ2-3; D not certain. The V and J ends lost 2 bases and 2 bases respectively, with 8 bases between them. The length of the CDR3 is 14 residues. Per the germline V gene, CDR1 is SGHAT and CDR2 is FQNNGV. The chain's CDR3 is CASSLWQSTDTQYF. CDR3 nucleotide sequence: TGTGCCAGCAGCTTATGGCAATCCACAGATACGCAGTATTTT.

The CDR3 coding sequence is TGTGCCAGCAGCCACCGGGTCCGGGGAGGGGACGGGACCTACGAGCAGTACTTC. This codes for CASSHRVRGGDGTYEQYF. The chain recombines TRBV4-2 with TRBJ2-7; 7 bases map to TRBD2. Germline V lookup: CDR1 LGHNA, CDR2 YNFKEQ. The length of the CDR3 is 18 residues. The V gene end was trimmed by 3 bases and the J gene end by 2 bases; junction bases not matched to a gene: 16.

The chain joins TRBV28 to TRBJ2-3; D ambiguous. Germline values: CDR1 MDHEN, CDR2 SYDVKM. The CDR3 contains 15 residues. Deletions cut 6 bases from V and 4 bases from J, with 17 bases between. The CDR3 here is CASRDRVSLADTQYF. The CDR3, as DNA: TGTGCCAGCAGGGACCGGGTCTCACTGGCAGATACGCAGTATTTT.

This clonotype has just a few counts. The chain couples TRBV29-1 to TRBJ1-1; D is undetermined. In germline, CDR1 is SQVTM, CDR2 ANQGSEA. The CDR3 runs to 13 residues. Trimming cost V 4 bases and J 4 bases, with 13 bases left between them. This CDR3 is CSVVGNMGTEAFF. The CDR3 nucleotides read TGCAGCGTTGTTGGAAATATGGGCACTGAAGCTTTCTTT.

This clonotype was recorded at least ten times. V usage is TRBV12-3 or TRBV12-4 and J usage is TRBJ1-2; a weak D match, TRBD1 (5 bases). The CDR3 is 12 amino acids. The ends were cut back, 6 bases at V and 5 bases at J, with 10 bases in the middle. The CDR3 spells CASRAGGYGYTF. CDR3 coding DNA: TGTGCCAGCAGAGCCGGGGGGTATGGCTACACCTTC.

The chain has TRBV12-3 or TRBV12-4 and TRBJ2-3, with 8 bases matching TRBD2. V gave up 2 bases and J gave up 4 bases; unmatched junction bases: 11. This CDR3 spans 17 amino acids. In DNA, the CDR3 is TGTGCCAGCAGTTTAATGAAAAAAACTAGCGGCTCAGATACGCAGTATTTT. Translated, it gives CASSLMKKTSGSDTQYF.

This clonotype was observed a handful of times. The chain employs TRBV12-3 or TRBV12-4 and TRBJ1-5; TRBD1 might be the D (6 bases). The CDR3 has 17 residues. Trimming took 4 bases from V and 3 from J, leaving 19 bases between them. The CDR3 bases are TGTGCCAGCAGTTCAACCCCCCGGGACACCCCCAATCAGCCCCAGCATTTT. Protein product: CASSSTPRDTPNQPQHF.

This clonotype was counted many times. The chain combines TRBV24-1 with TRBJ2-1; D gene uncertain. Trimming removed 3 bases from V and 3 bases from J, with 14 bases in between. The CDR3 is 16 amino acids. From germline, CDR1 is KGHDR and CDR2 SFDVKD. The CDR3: CATSDPHSDLYNEQFF. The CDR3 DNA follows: TGTGCCACCAGTGATCCCCACTCGGACCTCTACAATGAGCAGTTCTTC.

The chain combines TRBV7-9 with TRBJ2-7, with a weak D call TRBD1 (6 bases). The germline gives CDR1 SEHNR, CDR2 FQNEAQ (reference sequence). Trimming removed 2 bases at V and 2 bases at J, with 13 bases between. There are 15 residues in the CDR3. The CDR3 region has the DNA TGTGCCAGCAGCTTAAGGACAGTCCAACCCTACGAGCAGTACTTC. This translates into CASSLRTVQPYEQYF.

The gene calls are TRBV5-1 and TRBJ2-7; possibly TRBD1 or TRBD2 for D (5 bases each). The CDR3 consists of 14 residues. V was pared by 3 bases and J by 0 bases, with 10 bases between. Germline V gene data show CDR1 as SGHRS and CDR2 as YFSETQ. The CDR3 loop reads CASSSGAGSYEQYF. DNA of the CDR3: TGCGCCAGCAGCTCCGGGGCAGGCTCCTACGAGCAGTACTTC.

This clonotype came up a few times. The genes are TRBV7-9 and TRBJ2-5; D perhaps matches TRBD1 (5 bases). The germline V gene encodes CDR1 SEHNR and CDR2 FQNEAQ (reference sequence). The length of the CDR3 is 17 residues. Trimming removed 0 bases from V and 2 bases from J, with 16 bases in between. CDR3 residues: CASSLAWGALPQETQYF. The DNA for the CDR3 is TGTGCCAGCAGCTTAGCGTGGGGCGCCCTTCCGCAAGAGACCCAGTACTTC.

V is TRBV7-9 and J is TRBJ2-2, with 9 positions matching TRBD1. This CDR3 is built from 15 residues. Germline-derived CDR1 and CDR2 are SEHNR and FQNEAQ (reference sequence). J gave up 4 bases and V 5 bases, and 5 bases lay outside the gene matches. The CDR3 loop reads CASSPRDRATGELFF. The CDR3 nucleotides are TGTGCCAGCAGCCCCCGGGACAGGGCCACCGGGGAGCTGTTTTTT.

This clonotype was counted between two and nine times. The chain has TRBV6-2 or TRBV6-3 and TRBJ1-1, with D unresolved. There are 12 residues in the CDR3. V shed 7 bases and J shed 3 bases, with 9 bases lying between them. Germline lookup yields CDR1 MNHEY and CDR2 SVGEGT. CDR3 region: CASTHWDTEAFF. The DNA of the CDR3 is TGTGCCAGCACCCACTGGGACACTGAAGCTTTCTTT.